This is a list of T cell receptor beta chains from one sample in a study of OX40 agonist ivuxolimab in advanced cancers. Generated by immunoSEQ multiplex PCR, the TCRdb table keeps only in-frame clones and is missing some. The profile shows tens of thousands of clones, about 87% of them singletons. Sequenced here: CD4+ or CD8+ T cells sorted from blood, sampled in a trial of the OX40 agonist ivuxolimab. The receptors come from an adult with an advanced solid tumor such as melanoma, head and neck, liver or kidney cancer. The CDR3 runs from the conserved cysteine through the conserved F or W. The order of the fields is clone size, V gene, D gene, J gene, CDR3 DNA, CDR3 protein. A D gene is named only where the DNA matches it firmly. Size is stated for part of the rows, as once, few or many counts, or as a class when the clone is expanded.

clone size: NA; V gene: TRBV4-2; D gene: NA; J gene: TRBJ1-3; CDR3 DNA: TGTGCCAGTAGCCAAGTTCAGCGGCAGGGTGGAAACACCATATATTTT; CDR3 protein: CASSQVQRQGGNTIYF
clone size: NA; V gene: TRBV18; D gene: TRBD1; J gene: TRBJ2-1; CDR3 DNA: TGTGCCAGCTCACCAGAACAGGGGGCGTTTAATGAGCAGTTCTTC; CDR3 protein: CASSPEQGAFNEQFF
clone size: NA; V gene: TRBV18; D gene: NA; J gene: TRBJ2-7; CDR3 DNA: TGTGCCAGCTCACCCCCCCTGGACAGTCTAGAGCAGTACTTC; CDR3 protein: CASSPPLDSLEQYF
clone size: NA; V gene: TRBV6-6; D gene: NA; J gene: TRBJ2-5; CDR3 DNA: TGTGCCAGCAGTTACCGTCCAGCCGGGACCCGTGGGACCCAGTACTTC; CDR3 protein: CASSYRPAGTRGTQYF
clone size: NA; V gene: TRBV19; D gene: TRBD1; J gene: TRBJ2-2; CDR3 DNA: TGTGCCAGTAGTATGGACAGGGATACCGGGGAGCTGTTTTTT; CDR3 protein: CASSMDRDTGELFF
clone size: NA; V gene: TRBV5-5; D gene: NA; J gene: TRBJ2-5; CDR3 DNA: TGTGCCAGCAGCTTGGAGACATTCCAAGAGACCCAGTACTTC; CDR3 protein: CASSLETFQETQYF
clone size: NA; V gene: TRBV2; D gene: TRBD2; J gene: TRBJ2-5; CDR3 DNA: TGTGCCAGCAGACTATGGGGGGGAGGGTTCCAAGAGACCCAGTACTTC; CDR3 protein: CASRLWGGGFQETQYF
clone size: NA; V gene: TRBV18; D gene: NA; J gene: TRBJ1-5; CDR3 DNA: TGTGCCAGCTCACCAGGACAGCACTATAGCAATCAGCCCCAGCATTTT; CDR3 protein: CASSPGQHYSNQPQHF
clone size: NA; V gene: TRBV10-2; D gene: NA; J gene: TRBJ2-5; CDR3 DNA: TGCGCCAGCAGTGTCGGGACTCTGCCAGAGACCCAGTACTTC; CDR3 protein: CASSVGTLPETQYF
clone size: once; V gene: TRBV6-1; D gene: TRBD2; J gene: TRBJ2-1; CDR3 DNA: TGTGCCAGCAGTGTGACTAGCGGGGTCTACAATGAGCAGTTCTTC; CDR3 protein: CASSVTSGVYNEQFF
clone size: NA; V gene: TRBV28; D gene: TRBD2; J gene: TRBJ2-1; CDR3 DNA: TGTGCCAGCAGTTCAGAATATCGGGGGGACAATGAGCAGTTCTTC; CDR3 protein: CASSSEYRGDNEQFF
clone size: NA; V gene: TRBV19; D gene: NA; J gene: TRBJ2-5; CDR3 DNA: TGTGCCAGTAGCCTCAGGCTGGGGTTAGAAGAGACCCAGTACTTC; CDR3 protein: CASSLRLGLEETQYF
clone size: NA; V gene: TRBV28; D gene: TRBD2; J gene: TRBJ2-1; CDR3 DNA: TGTGCCAGCAGTATACGGACTAGCGGGAGGCGGAATGAGCAGTTCTTC; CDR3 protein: CASSIRTSGRRNEQFF
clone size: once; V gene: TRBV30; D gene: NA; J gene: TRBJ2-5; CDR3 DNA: TGTGCCTGGAGTGTAACGATTCCCCCGGCAGAGACCCAGTACTTC; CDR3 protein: CAWSVTIPPAETQYF
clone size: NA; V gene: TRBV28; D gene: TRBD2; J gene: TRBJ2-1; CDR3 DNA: TGTGCCAGCAGTTTGAGGGTTCGCGGGAGAAGGGACAATGAGCAGTTCTTC; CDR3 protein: CASSLRVRGRRDNEQFF
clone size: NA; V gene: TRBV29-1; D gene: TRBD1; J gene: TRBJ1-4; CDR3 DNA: TGCAGCGTTCGGGACAGACTAAATGAAAAACTGTTTTTT; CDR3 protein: CSVRDRLNEKLFF
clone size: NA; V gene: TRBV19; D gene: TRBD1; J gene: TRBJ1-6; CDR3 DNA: TGTGCCAGTAGTCCCACCCGGGACAGGGTTAATTCACCCCTCCACTTT; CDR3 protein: CASSPTRDRVNSPLHF
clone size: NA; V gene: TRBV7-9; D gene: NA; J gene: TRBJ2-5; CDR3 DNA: TGTGCCAGCAGCGGACGGGACCAAGAGACCCAGTACTTC; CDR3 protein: CASSGRDQETQYF
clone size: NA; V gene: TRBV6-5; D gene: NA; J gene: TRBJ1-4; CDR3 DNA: TGTGCCAGCAGTTACTCTGGGCAGGGGAGAGGTGAAAAACTGTTTTTT; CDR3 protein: CASSYSGQGRGEKLFF
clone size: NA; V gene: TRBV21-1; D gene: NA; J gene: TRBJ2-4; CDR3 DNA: TGTGCCAGCAGACTAGCCAAAAACATTCAGTACTTC; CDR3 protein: CASRLAKNIQYF
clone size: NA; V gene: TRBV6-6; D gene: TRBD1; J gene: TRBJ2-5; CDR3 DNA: TGTGCCAGCAGCTCGACAGGGATGCAAGAGACCCAGTACTTC; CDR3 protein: CASSSTGMQETQYF
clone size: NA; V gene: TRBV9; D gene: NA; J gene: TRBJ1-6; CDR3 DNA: TGTGCCAGCAGCGTAGCGTCCGAAAATTCACCCCTCCACTTT; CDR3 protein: CASSVASENSPLHF
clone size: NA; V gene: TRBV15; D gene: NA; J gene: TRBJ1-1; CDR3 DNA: TGTGCCACCAGCAGAGACCGATTAACTGAAGCTTTCTTT; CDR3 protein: CATSRDRLTEAFF
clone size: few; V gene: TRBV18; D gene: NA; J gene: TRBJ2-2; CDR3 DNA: TGTGCCAGCTTCACCAACATGAACACCGGGGAGCTGTTTTTT; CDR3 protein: CASFTNMNTGELFF
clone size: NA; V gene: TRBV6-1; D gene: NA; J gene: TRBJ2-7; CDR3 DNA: TGTGCCAGCAGGCAGTCTATATCCTACGAGCAGTACTTC; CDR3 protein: CASRQSISYEQYF
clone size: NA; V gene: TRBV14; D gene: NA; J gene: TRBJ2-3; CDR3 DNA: TGTGCCAGCAGCCGAGGGGGAGTTGTTACGCAGTATTTT; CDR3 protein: CASSRGGVVTQYF
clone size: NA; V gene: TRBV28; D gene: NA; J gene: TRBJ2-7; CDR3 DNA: TGTGCCAGCAGTCTATCGAGTTCGAGGGGTGAGCAGTACTTC; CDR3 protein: CASSLSSSRGEQYF
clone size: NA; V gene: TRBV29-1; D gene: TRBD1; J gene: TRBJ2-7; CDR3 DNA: TGCAGCGTGGGGACAGGGAAGCACGAGCAGTACTTC; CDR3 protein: CSVGTGKHEQYF
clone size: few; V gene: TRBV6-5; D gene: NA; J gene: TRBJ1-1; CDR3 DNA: TGTGCCAGCAGTTACTCACGGTCGAACACTGAAGCTTTCTTT; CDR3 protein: CASSYSRSNTEAFF
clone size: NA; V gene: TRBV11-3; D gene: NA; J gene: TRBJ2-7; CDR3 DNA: TGTGTCAGCAGCTCCCCCCCCATCTACGAGCAGTACTTC; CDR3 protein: CVSSSPPIYEQYF
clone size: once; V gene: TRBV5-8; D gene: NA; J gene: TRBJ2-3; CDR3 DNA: TGTGCCAGCAGCTTCCCAGGCACAGATACGCAGTATTTT; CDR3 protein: CASSFPGTDTQYF
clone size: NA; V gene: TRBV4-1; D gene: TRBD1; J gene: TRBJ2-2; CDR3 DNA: TGCGCCAGCAGCCACCCCCCCCGTGGACAGGGGACCGGGGAGCTGTTTTTT; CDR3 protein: CASSHPPRGQGTGELFF
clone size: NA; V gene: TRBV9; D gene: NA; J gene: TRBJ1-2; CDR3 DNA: TGTGCCAGCAGCGTAGCTTCCATCCTCTATGGCTACACCTTC; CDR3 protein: CASSVASILYGYTF
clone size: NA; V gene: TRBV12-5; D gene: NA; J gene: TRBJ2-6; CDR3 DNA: TGTGCTAGTGGTCCAGGGGATGGGGCCAACGTCCTGACTTTC; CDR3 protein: CASGPGDGANVLTF
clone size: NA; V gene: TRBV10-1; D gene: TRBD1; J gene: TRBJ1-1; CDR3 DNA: TGCGCCAGCACCGCGACAGGGTTCGAAGCTTTCTTT; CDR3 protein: CASTATGFEAFF
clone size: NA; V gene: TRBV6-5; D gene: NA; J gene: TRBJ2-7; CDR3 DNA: TGTGCCAGCAGCACAACTAGGGGGTACGAGCAGTACTTC; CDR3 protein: CASSTTRGYEQYF
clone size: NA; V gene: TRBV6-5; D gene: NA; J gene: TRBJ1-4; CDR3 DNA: TGTGCCAGCAGTTACTCTGCCAGGGGTCATGAAAAACTGTTTTTT; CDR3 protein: CASSYSARGHEKLFF
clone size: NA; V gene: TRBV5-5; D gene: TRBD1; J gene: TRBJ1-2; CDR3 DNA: TGTGCCAGCAGCCTTGACAGGGGGCGAGATGGCTACACCTTC; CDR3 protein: CASSLDRGRDGYTF
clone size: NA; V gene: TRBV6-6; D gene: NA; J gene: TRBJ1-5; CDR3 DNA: TGTGCCAGCAGGCGGGTAACTTATAGCAATCAGCCCCAGCATTTT; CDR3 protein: CASRRVTYSNQPQHF
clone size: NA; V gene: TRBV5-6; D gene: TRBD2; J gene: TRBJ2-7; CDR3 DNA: TGTGCCAGCAGCTTGCAGACCGCGGGAGTTCCGCAGTACTTC; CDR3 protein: CASSLQTAGVPQYF
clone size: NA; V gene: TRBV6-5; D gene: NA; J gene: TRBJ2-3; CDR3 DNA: TGTGCCAGCAGTTACTCGGGGTACGATACGCAGTATTTT; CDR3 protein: CASSYSGYDTQYF
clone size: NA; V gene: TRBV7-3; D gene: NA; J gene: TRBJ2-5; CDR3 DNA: TGTGCCAGTTCCTACCCCGGGGAGACCCAGTACTTC; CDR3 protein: CASSYPGETQYF
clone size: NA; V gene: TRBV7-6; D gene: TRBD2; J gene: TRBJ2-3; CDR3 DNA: TGTGCCAGCAGCAGGACTAGCGGGAGCTTGGATACGCAGTATTTT; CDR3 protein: CASSRTSGSLDTQYF
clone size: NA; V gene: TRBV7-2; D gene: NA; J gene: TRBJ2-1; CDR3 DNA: TGTGCCAGCAGCTTAGAAAGCTCGCGGAGGTACAATGAGCAGTTCTTC; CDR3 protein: CASSLESSRRYNEQFF
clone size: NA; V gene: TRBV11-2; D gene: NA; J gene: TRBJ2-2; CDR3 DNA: TGTGCCAGCAGCTTAGTTCGGGGGAGGGGGGAGCTGTTTTTT; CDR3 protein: CASSLVRGRGELFF
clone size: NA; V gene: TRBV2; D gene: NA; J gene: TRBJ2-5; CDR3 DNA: TGTGCCAGTTCCGTGGGAGAGACCCAGTACTTC; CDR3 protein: CASSVGETQYF
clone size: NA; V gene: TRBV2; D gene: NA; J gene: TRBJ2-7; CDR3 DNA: TGTGCCAGCAGTAAGGACGTGAACGAGCAGTACTTC; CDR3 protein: CASSKDVNEQYF
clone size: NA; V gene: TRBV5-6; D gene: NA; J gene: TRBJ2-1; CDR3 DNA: TGTGCCAGCGCGGGGCGACGGGGCGGCAATGAGCAGTTCTTC; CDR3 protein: CASAGRRGGNEQFF